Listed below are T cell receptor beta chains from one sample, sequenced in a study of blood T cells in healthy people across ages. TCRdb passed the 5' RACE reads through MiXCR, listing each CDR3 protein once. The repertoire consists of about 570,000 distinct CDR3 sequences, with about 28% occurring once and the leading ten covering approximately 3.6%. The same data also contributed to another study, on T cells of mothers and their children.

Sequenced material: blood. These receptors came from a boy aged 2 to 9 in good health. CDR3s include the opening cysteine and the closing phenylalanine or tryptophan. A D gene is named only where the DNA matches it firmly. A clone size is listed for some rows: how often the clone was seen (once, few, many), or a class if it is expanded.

CDR3 DNA: TGTGCCAGCAGCTTATTTTCGGGGGGACCTCTCAACACCGGGGAGCTGTTTTTT
CDR3 protein: CASSLFSGGPLNTGELFF
clone size: .
D gene: TRBD2
V gene: TRBV7-2
J gene: TRBJ2-2

CDR3 DNA: TGCAGTGCTAGAGATGTCAGGGCAGGACTGGCAAACACCATATATTTT
CDR3 protein: CSARDVRAGLANTIYF
clone size: few
D gene: .
V gene: TRBV20-1
J gene: TRBJ1-3

CDR3 DNA: TGCAGTGCTAGCGGGGAACGGCAGGTTGAGCAGTTCTTC
CDR3 protein: CSASGERQVEQFF
clone size: .
D gene: .
V gene: TRBV20-1
J gene: TRBJ2-1

CDR3 DNA: TGTGCCAGCGGTAGGGGGGGACGCACAGATACGCAGTATTTT
CDR3 protein: CASGRGGRTDTQYF
clone size: .
D gene: .
V gene: TRBV9
J gene: TRBJ2-3

CDR3 DNA: TGTGCCAGCAGCTTTATCGGCGGGCTAGTCTACTTC
CDR3 protein: CASSFIGGLVYF
clone size: many
D gene: .
V gene: TRBV7-2
J gene: TRBJ2-7

CDR3 DNA: TGTGCCATCAGCAGGACTGGAAACACCATATATTTT
CDR3 protein: CAISRTGNTIYF
clone size: .
D gene: .
V gene: TRBV10-3
J gene: TRBJ1-3

CDR3 DNA: TGCGCCAGCAGCCCTGATGATCGGGGGGGGCGAGGAGAGACCCAGTACTTC
CDR3 protein: CASSPDDRGGRGETQYF
clone size: .
D gene: TRBD2
V gene: TRBV4-3
J gene: TRBJ2-5

CDR3 DNA: TGTGCCAGCAGTTTGGAGGCGGCCGGCAGGGGAAACATTCAGTACTTC
CDR3 protein: CASSLEAAGRGNIQYF
clone size: few
D gene: .
V gene: TRBV12-3/TRBV12-4
J gene: TRBJ2-4

CDR3 DNA: TGTGCCACCTCGGGGACGGGCAATCAGCCCCAGCATTTT
CDR3 protein: CATSGTGNQPQHF
clone size: few
D gene: .
V gene: TRBV19
J gene: TRBJ1-5

CDR3 DNA: TGTGCCAGCAGTTATCGTGGAGCGGGAGGTATCTATGAGCAGTTCTTC
CDR3 protein: CASSYRGAGGIYEQFF
clone size: few
D gene: TRBD2
V gene: TRBV12-3/TRBV12-4
J gene: TRBJ2-1

CDR3 DNA: TGTGCCAGCAGCCAAGGGACAGGGACCTCTGGGGCCAACGTCCTGACTTTC
CDR3 protein: CASSQGTGTSGANVLTF
clone size: .
D gene: TRBD1
V gene: TRBV4-2
J gene: TRBJ2-6

CDR3 DNA: TGTGCCAGCAGTTACTCGGGGGACAGGGGACAGGGGGCGAGGAAACTGTTTTTT
CDR3 protein: CASSYSGDRGQGARKLFF
clone size: .
D gene: TRBD1
V gene: TRBV6-5
J gene: TRBJ1-4

CDR3 DNA: TGTGCCAGCACCCCCCAGGGGATGGTGAACACTGAAGCTTTCTTT
CDR3 protein: CASTPQGMVNTEAFF
clone size: few
D gene: .
V gene: TRBV5-5
J gene: TRBJ1-1

CDR3 DNA: TGCAGTGCCGGGCGGTCAGATACGCAGTATTTT
CDR3 protein: CSAGRSDTQYF
clone size: few
D gene: .
V gene: TRBV20-1
J gene: TRBJ2-3

CDR3 DNA: TGTGCCAGCAGGGGACAGGCCGGCGAGCAGTACTTC
CDR3 protein: CASRGQAGEQYF
clone size: .
D gene: TRBD1
V gene: TRBV12-3/TRBV12-4
J gene: TRBJ2-7

CDR3 DNA: TGCGCCAGCAGTGATCGGGGCAGGGGAAAGACCCAGTACTTC
CDR3 protein: CASSDRGRGKTQYF
clone size: .
D gene: .
V gene: TRBV10-2
J gene: TRBJ2-5

CDR3 DNA: TGTGCCAGCAGCTTGGGGCGGAGTGGAACTAGCACAGATACGCAGTATTTT
CDR3 protein: CASSLGRSGTSTDTQYF
clone size: few
D gene: .
V gene: TRBV7-8
J gene: TRBJ2-3

CDR3 DNA: TGTGCCAGCAGCCCGGGGACAGGGAGGCCGGCTGAAGCTTTCTTT
CDR3 protein: CASSPGTGRPAEAFF
clone size: .
D gene: TRBD1
V gene: TRBV3-1
J gene: TRBJ1-1

CDR3 DNA: TGTGCCAGCAGGAAAACCGGGACAGGGCAAAACTACGAGCAGTACTTC
CDR3 protein: CASRKTGTGQNYEQYF
clone size: few
D gene: TRBD1
V gene: TRBV7-8
J gene: TRBJ2-7

CDR3 DNA: TGCAGTGCTCCCCGTTCGGATATGAACACTGAAGCTTTCTTT
CDR3 protein: CSAPRSDMNTEAFF
clone size: .
D gene: .
V gene: TRBV20-1
J gene: TRBJ1-1

CDR3 DNA: TGTGCCAGCAAATACCCCGGGACCTCACCCTACGAGCAGTACTTC
CDR3 protein: CASKYPGTSPYEQYF
clone size: few
D gene: .
V gene: TRBV6-2/TRBV6-3
J gene: TRBJ2-7

CDR3 DNA: TGTGCCAGCAGCCATCCGACTAGCGGGGGGCTCTCACTGAAGTACAATGAGCAGTTCTTC
CDR3 protein: CASSHPTSGGLSLKYNEQFF
clone size: few
D gene: TRBD2
V gene: TRBV11-1
J gene: TRBJ2-1

CDR3 DNA: TGTGCCACCAGCAGAGATCTGGGGAAAAACACCGGGGAGCTGTTTTTT
CDR3 protein: CATSRDLGKNTGELFF
clone size: few
D gene: .
V gene: TRBV15
J gene: TRBJ2-2

CDR3 DNA: TGTGCCAGCTCACCACTCGGGGCGGACAGCTCTGGAAACACCATATATTTT
CDR3 protein: CASSPLGADSSGNTIYF
clone size: few
D gene: .
V gene: TRBV18
J gene: TRBJ1-3

CDR3 DNA: TGTGCCAGCAGCTTTAAAGGCCCCGCGCACAAGCGGGGGGGAGAAGAGACCCAGTACTTC
CDR3 protein: CASSFKGPAHKRGGEETQYF
clone size: .
D gene: TRBD2
V gene: TRBV11-2
J gene: TRBJ2-5

CDR3 DNA: TGTGCCAGCAGTGAAGCCTTTTCAGGGTCTGGCTACACCTTC
CDR3 protein: CASSEAFSGSGYTF
clone size: .
D gene: .
V gene: TRBV2
J gene: TRBJ1-2

CDR3 DNA: TGCGCCAGCAGCTTATCCGGGACTAGACAAGAGACCCAGTACTTC
CDR3 protein: CASSLSGTRQETQYF
clone size: .
D gene: TRBD2
V gene: TRBV5-1
J gene: TRBJ2-5

CDR3 DNA: TGTGTCAGCAGCTTAGCAGGCACAGATACGCAGTATTTT
CDR3 protein: CVSSLAGTDTQYF
clone size: few
D gene: .
V gene: TRBV7-2
J gene: TRBJ2-3

CDR3 DNA: TGCGCTGGGGGGACTAGCGGGATTGGGAATGAGCAGTTCTTC
CDR3 protein: CAGGTSGIGNEQFF
clone size: .
D gene: TRBD2
V gene: TRBV20-1
J gene: TRBJ2-1

CDR3 DNA: TGTGCCAGCAGCTCCCGCGGGCGGGCAGCTTCTGGGGCCAACGTCCTGACTTTC
CDR3 protein: CASSSRGRAASGANVLTF
clone size: .
D gene: .
V gene: TRBV5-5
J gene: TRBJ2-6

CDR3 DNA: TGCGCCAGCAGCCAAGATCCCGGTCTGGGGAATGAGCAGTTCTTC
CDR3 protein: CASSQDPGLGNEQFF
clone size: few
D gene: .
V gene: TRBV4-3
J gene: TRBJ2-1

CDR3 DNA: TGCAGTGCTACTTTTAGCGGGGGTGCCAAAAACATTCAGTACTTC
CDR3 protein: CSATFSGGAKNIQYF
clone size: .
D gene: TRBD2
V gene: TRBV20-1
J gene: TRBJ2-4

CDR3 DNA: TGTGCCAGCAGCGTAGCTGGGAGCCAAGAGACCCAGTACTTC
CDR3 protein: CASSVAGSQETQYF
clone size: many
D gene: .
V gene: TRBV9
J gene: TRBJ2-5

CDR3 DNA: TGTGCCAGCAGCTTAGAGGCTGCGGGGTTCTCTGAAGCTTTCTTT
CDR3 protein: CASSLEAAGFSEAFF
clone size: .
D gene: .
V gene: TRBV7-6
J gene: TRBJ1-1

CDR3 DNA: TGTGCCATCAGACCCAGCATGCATGAGCAGTTCTTC
CDR3 protein: CAIRPSMHEQFF
clone size: .
D gene: .
V gene: TRBV10-3
J gene: TRBJ2-1

CDR3 DNA: TGTGCCAGCAGTGTAGAAGCGGCCGGGGAGCTGTTTTTT
CDR3 protein: CASSVEAAGELFF
clone size: .
D gene: .
V gene: TRBV2
J gene: TRBJ2-2

CDR3 DNA: TGTGCCAGCAGCTTAGCGGGACAGGGAGGCTACACCTTC
CDR3 protein: CASSLAGQGGYTF
clone size: .
D gene: TRBD1
V gene: TRBV7-2
J gene: TRBJ1-2

CDR3 DNA: TGTGCCAGCTCAATCCTAGCGGGAGGGCCCGTTGGGACCCAGTACTTC
CDR3 protein: CASSILAGGPVGTQYF
clone size: few
D gene: TRBD2
V gene: TRBV18
J gene: TRBJ2-5

CDR3 DNA: TGTGCCAGCACCCAGACTAGCGGGAGGAGCTCACAAGAGACCCAGTACTTC
CDR3 protein: CASTQTSGRSSQETQYF
clone size: few
D gene: TRBD2
V gene: TRBV3-1
J gene: TRBJ2-5

CDR3 DNA: TGCAGTGCTGGGGCAGGGGGCATTTTGGGCTACACCTTC
CDR3 protein: CSAGAGGILGYTF
clone size: .
D gene: TRBD1
V gene: TRBV20-1
J gene: TRBJ1-2

CDR3 DNA: TGTGCTAGTGGTTTGGTACTTCGGGAGAGCTCCTACGAGCAGTACTTC
CDR3 protein: CASGLVLRESSYEQYF
clone size: .
D gene: .
V gene: TRBV12-5
J gene: TRBJ2-7

CDR3 DNA: TGCGCCAGCAGCTCCGGACTAGCGGGCGGAACAGATACGCAGTATTTT
CDR3 protein: CASSSGLAGGTDTQYF
clone size: many
D gene: TRBD2
V gene: TRBV5-1
J gene: TRBJ2-3

CDR3 DNA: TGTGCCAGCGTCAGGGAGGGGACTGAAGCTTTCTTT
CDR3 protein: CASVREGTEAFF
clone size: .
D gene: .
V gene: TRBV2
J gene: TRBJ1-1

CDR3 DNA: TGTGCCAGCAGTTACCGCCAGCTTTACGAGCAGTACTTC
CDR3 protein: CASSYRQLYEQYF
clone size: .
D gene: .
V gene: TRBV6-5
J gene: TRBJ2-7

CDR3 DNA: TGTGCCAGCAGCGTTGGGACTAGCGGGGACGAGACCCAGTACTTC
CDR3 protein: CASSVGTSGDETQYF
clone size: .
D gene: TRBD2
V gene: TRBV9
J gene: TRBJ2-5

CDR3 DNA: TGCGCCAACAGCCCGGAGGGCGGCAGCAATCAGCCCCAGCATTTT
CDR3 protein: CANSPEGGSNQPQHF
clone size: once
D gene: .
V gene: TRBV5-1
J gene: TRBJ1-5

CDR3 DNA: TGTGCCAGCAGTCCGGGACTAGCGTATATATACGAGCAGTACTTC
CDR3 protein: CASSPGLAYIYEQYF
clone size: few
D gene: TRBD2
V gene: TRBV27
J gene: TRBJ2-7

CDR3 DNA: TGTGCCAGCAGCTTAGCGCTGGGGGGGACAGGTGAAAAACTGTTTTTT
CDR3 protein: CASSLALGGTGEKLFF
clone size: many
D gene: TRBD1
V gene: TRBV7-9
J gene: TRBJ1-4